The clone carrying this TCR beta chain was detected a few times. This record comes from a study of T cells after yellow fever vaccination. V lost 3 bases to trimming and J lost 4 bases; unmatched junction nucleotides: 3. The germline V gene encodes CDR1 SEHNR and CDR2 FQNEAQ (reference sequence). This CDR3 has 15 amino acids. TCRdb itself ran the 5' RACE reads through MiXCR, one entry per CDR3 protein. The sample contains more than 450,000 distinct CDR3 sequences, just over 20% of which appear only once. The chain uses TRBV7-9 and TRBJ2-3; TRBD1 agrees at 11 bases. This sequence originates from a man in his late teens or twenties who received the YFV17D yellow fever vaccine. Material: PBMCs, obtained about 21 days after the first yellow fever vaccination. CDR3 residues: CASSFGQGASDTQYF. For the CDR3, the DNA is TGTGCCAGCAGCTTCGGACAGGGGGCTTCAGATACGCAGTATTTT.